The rows below give T cell receptor beta chains drawn from one sample of a study of T cells after somatic rescue of genetic block. Assay: immunoSEQ multiplex PCR; the TCRdb copy retains only in-frame clones and omits some. This sample carries some 9,200 clones, around 74% of them seen once, and the ten largest clones take roughly 23%. Sequencing was performed on peripheral blood mononuclear cells (PBMCs). These receptor sequences come from a boy younger than 18. Each CDR3 is given with its conserved first and last residue. D genes are given only for firm matches. Clone sizes are given selectively: once, few, many, or a class where the clone is expanded.

v_gene	d_gene	j_gene	len	abundance	CDR3nt	CDR3aa
TRBV19	TRBD2	TRBJ2-1	14	-	TGTGCCAGTAGATCTAGCGGGAGAACGGATGAGCAGTTCTTC	CASRSSGRTDEQFF
TRBV10-3	TRBD1	TRBJ2-5	18	medium-sized	TGTGCCATCAGTGAGTCGGGAAAGTCCGGGACAGGGAGAGAGACCCAGTACTTC	CAISESGKSGTGRETQYF
TRBV29-1	TRBD2	TRBJ2-7	14	-	TGCAGCGTTGTATCGACTAGCGGGCTCTACGAGCAGTACTTC	CSVVSTSGLYEQYF
TRBV19	-	TRBJ2-1	13	-	TGTGCCAGTCGGGGGCGACCCTACAATGAGCAGTTCTTC	CASRGRPYNEQFF
TRBV14	TRBD2	TRBJ2-3	15	few	TGTGCCAGCAGCCAATTCACGGGGACTAGCTCGACGCAGTATTTT	CASSQFTGTSSTQYF
TRBV7-9	TRBD1	TRBJ2-5	17	-	TGTGCCAGCAGCGCTCGGACAGGGGGTCTTTGGGGTGAGACCCAGTACTTC	CASSARTGGLWGETQYF
TRBV7-8	TRBD1	TRBJ1-2	15	few	TGTGCCAGCAGCTTAGCGCGGACAGGGAGGGATGGCTACACCTTC	CASSLARTGRDGYTF
TRBV6-1	-	TRBJ1-1	15	-	TGTGCCAGCAGTGAAGGGTGGCAGCGGAGCACTGAAGCTTTCTTT	CASSEGWQRSTEAFF
TRBV5-1	-	TRBJ2-3	12	-	TGCGCCAGCAGCTTCAGCACAGATACGCAGTATTTT	CASSFSTDTQYF
TRBV28	TRBD1	TRBJ2-7	15	-	TGTGCCAGCAGTTCCGCCGGGACAGGGGCCGACGAGCAGTACTTC	CASSSAGTGADEQYF
TRBV28	TRBD2	TRBJ2-5	16	-	TGTGCCAGCAGTTTTGGGGCTAGCGGGGGGGGAAAGACCCAGTACTTC	CASSFGASGGGKTQYF
TRBV10-3	-	TRBJ2-2	15	once	TGTGCCATCAGTACTCCCGAGGGGATCACCGGGGAGCTGTTTTTT	CAISTPEGITGELFF
TRBV19	-	TRBJ1-1	15	-	TGTGCCAGTAGTATATATAAGGGCCGGAACACTGAAGCTTTCTTT	CASSIYKGRNTEAFF
TRBV7-7	-	TRBJ2-5	13	-	TGTGCCAGCAGCCTGGACACTCAAGAGACCCAGTACTTC	CASSLDTQETQYF
TRBV10-3	-	TRBJ2-2	14	-	TGTGCCATCAGTGAATGGACTAAAACCGGGGAGCTGTTTTTT	CAISEWTKTGELFF
TRBV6-6	-	TRBJ2-2	15	-	TGTGCCAGCAGTTACCAGACTAGGTCCACCGGGGAGCTGTTTTTT	CASSYQTRSTGELFF
TRBV11-2	TRBD2	TRBJ2-2	18	-	TGTGCCAGCAGCCACCGGGCGGCTAGCGGGGAGAACACCGGGGAGCTGTTTTTT	CASSHRAASGENTGELFF
TRBV19	-	TRBJ2-1	14	-	TGTGCCAGTACCGTCGTCGGGACCTACAATGAGCAGTTCTTC	CASTVVGTYNEQFF
TRBV6-5	-	TRBJ2-2	15	once	TGTGCCAGCAGTTACAACACCTTAGTCACCGGGGAGCTGTTTTTT	CASSYNTLVTGELFF
TRBV19	-	TRBJ2-4	15	-	TGTGCCAGTAGTAAGGACAGATTAGCCAAAAACATTCAGTACTTC	CASSKDRLAKNIQYF
TRBV6-5	-	TRBJ1-6	15	-	TGTGCCAGCAGTATAGGGAGCTCCTATAATTCACCCCTCCACTTT	CASSIGSSYNSPLHF
TRBV11-3	TRBD2	TRBJ2-5	16	-	TGTGCCAGCAGCCCGGGTGCGGGGGGCCATCAAGAGACCCAGTACTTC	CASSPGAGGHQETQYF
TRBV2	-	TRBJ2-7	17	large	TGTGCCAGCAGTGAAACCCGGCAGGGGCCTATTTCCTACGAGCAGTACTTC	CASSETRQGPISYEQYF
TRBV6-6	-	TRBJ1-5	15	-	TGTGCCAGCAGTTACTCGACCTATAGCAATCAGCCCCAGCATTTT	CASSYSTYSNQPQHF
TRBV9	-	TRBJ1-1	13	-	TGTGCCAGCAGCCCCGGACACCGCACTGAAGCTTTCTTT	CASSPGHRTEAFF
TRBV19	TRBD1	TRBJ1-1	15	medium-sized	TGTGCCAGTAGTCCTATTCGGGACAGCAACACTGAAGCTTTCTTT	CASSPIRDSNTEAFF
TRBV10-3	-	TRBJ2-7	17	-	TGTGCCATCACTTGGAATGGGCAGGTCCCTGACTTCTACGAGCAGTACTTC	CAITWNGQVPDFYEQYF
TRBV18	-	TRBJ2-5	14	-	TGTGCCAGCTCACTGGACCGGGTCCAAGAGACCCAGTACTTC	CASSLDRVQETQYF
TRBV9	TRBD1	TRBJ2-4	13	-	TGTGCCAGCTCCGGGACAGGAGGAAACATTCAGTACTTC	CASSGTGGNIQYF
TRBV28	-	TRBJ2-3	15	-	TGTGCCAGCACCGACTGGTCCCAGGGGCCAGATACGCAGTATTTT	CASTDWSQGPDTQYF
TRBV11-3	-	TRBJ1-5	12	-	TGTGCCAGCAGCTTCGGAACCCAGCCCCAGCATTTT	CASSFGTQPQHF
TRBV6-1	TRBD1	TRBJ1-1	15	-	TGTGCCAGCAGTGACCAAGGAAGACAGGGCCGGACAGCTTTCTTT	CASSDQGRQGRTAFF
TRBV4-1	-	TRBJ1-1	15	-	TGCGCCAGCAGCCAAGATTGGGGCGGCGGCACTGAAGCTTTCTTT	CASSQDWGGGTEAFF
TRBV5-1	-	TRBJ1-2	14	-	TGCGCCAGCAGCCCGGGGACGGCTAACTATGGCTACACCTTC	CASSPGTANYGYTF
TRBV25-1	-	TRBJ1-1	11	-	TGTGCCAGCAGGCTGGGGACTGAAGCTTTCTTT	CASRLGTEAFF
TRBV6-5	TRBD2	TRBJ2-7	16	-	TGTGCCAGCAGTTACGGTAGGCTAGCGGAGCACTACGAGCAGTACTTC	CASSYGRLAEHYEQYF
TRBV7-2	TRBD2	TRBJ2-1	15	-	TGTGCCAGCAGCCCCCGACTAGCGGGAAGTCCTGAGCAGTTCTTC	CASSPRLAGSPEQFF
TRBV28	TRBD1	TRBJ2-6	18	-	TGTGCCAGCAGTCCCCCGGGACAGGGCCTCTCTGGGGCCAACGTCCTGACTTTC	CASSPPGQGLSGANVLTF
TRBV5-6	TRBD2	TRBJ2-7	14	-	TGTGCCAGCAGCTGGGGAGGGACTGGTTACGAGCAGTACTTC	CASSWGGTGYEQYF
TRBV5-1	TRBD1	TRBJ2-7	15	-	TGCGCCAGCAGCGTCACGGGACAGGGGGCTTACGAGCAGTACTTC	CASSVTGQGAYEQYF
TRBV7-9	TRBD1	TRBJ2-1	16	-	TGTGCCAGCAGCTTAGCTACAATACAGGGGTACAATGAGCAGTTCTTC	CASSLATIQGYNEQFF
TRBV7-8	-	TRBJ2-5	15	-	TGTGCCAGCAGCTTTAACCCAGCCCCCCAAGAGACCCAGTACTTC	CASSFNPAPQETQYF
TRBV29-1	-	TRBJ2-7	11	-	TGCAGCGTTGTAGGCAGCTACGAGCAGTACTTC	CSVVGSYEQYF
TRBV5-4	-	TRBJ2-6	18	once	TGTGCCAGCAGCTATGGCGGACAGCTAAGGACTGGGGCCAACGTCCTGACTTTC	CASSYGGQLRTGANVLTF
TRBV15	TRBD1	TRBJ2-5	17	-	TGTGCCACCAGCGGAGGAGGACCGACAGGGGCTCAAGAGACCCAGTACTTC	CATSGGGPTGAQETQYF
TRBV6-4	TRBD2	TRBJ2-1	15	-	TGTGCCAGCAGTGGTGGGACTAGCGGGGGAAATGAGCAGTTCTTC	CASSGGTSGGNEQFF
TRBV29-1	-	TRBJ2-7	12	-	TGCAGCGTTGAGGTGAAGCGGTACGAGCAGTACTTC	CSVEVKRYEQYF
TRBV5-1	-	TRBJ2-3	17	-	TGCGCCAGCCGACTGGTGTTTTTATCGGGACTCACAGATACGCAGTATTTT	CASRLVFLSGLTDTQYF
TRBV28	-	TRBJ1-2	15	-	TGTGCCAGCAGTTTCAGTGAGGTTACTAACTATGGCTACACCTTC	CASSFSEVTNYGYTF
TRBV7-9	TRBD2	TRBJ2-1	15	-	TGTGCCAGCAGCTTAGCCCGGACTAGTTTCAATGAGCAGTTCTTC	CASSLARTSFNEQFF
TRBV7-9	TRBD1	TRBJ1-1	18	-	TGTGCCAGCAGCTGGGGGACAGGGGGCAAGGGTAAGAACACTGAAGCTTTCTTT	CASSWGTGGKGKNTEAFF